The subject of this entry is one TCR beta chain. Its cognate antigen has yet to be identified. One base away there is no much larger clone; base qualities are not given. V loses 5 bases of germline sequence and J loses 10 bases, and the interval between the two ends is 9 bases. The CDR3, cysteine through phenylalanine, is 11 amino acids long. Only the CDR3 part of the read is kept: 33 bases, read in frame from the first base. The CDR1 and CDR2 encoded by the germline V gene are SGHNT and YENEEA. These data come from a study of cytomegalovirus exposure and HLA in healthy donors (dated by TCRdb to 2016 to 2017). For context, the study as a whole: According to an earlier analysis of 450 to 650 of the donors, roughly 180 million T cells yielded 90 million to 140 million unique TCR beta sequences and about 300 Gb of sequence data. Among around 400 genotyped donors of the cohort, an average of about 240,000 unique TCR beta nucleotide sequences were sequenced per donor, roughly 18% of them non-productive. Alongside the repertoire data, information on donor age, sex, ethnicity and CMV serostatus was compiled. High-throughput TCR immunosequencing, statistical association of individual TCRs with disease status, and machine learning were combined to predict cytomegalovirus infection status. The study profiled the T cell repertoires of approximately 700 subjects by immunosequencing and related them to cytomegalovirus serostatus. All discovery cohort repertoires had been generated using a single sequencing platform. In an earlier analysis of roughly 580 of the donors, high-throughput TCR beta sequencing was used to judge whether each TCR beta V gene segment behaved as functional or pseudogenic. In a later analysis, previously published TCR beta repertoires from 600 to 850 donors were re-analyzed and high-resolution HLA genotyping was added so that TCR occurrence patterns could be studied. Class I and class II HLA loci were covered by the typing at four-digit resolution. Of the 350 to 450 genotyped donors, about 80% fell in the genetic ancestry cluster associated with self-reported Caucasian donors. About five DR-DQ haplotypes were treated as single units for association and clustering because of strong linkage in the cohort. A later genetic analysis used genome-wide SNP genotypes for about 55% of the 666 donors, treating that subset as a discovery cohort. An early release that covered about 640 HLA-typed donors contained approximately 300 gigabases of sequencing data and about 93 million unique TCR sequences. In addition to the first cohort of 666 subjects, a separate validation cohort of 120 different subjects was used. The later analysis used no new phenotypic data to find candidate immune exposures, relying instead on TCR beta sequences and their occurrence across donors. The number of typed donors differed by locus: roughly 629-630 for A, B, C, DRB1 and DQB1; approximately 540 for DQA1; 606 for DPA1; and 400 to 480 for DPB1. The study aimed to test whether signatures of past pathogen exposure could be identified by cataloging public T cell receptors. Study-level results and caveats: Most CMV-associated TCR beta chains appeared to be HLA-restricted in a later analysis, and the HLA associations seemed to be driven largely by CMV exposure. The presence/absence analyses assumed that sequencing depth was roughly uniform across donors, and that assumption may not be true. A further reported finding was that TCR beta sequences accurately predicted the HLA-A and HLA-B alleles for most subjects in the first cohort. In a later genetic analysis, a missense DCLRE1C variant was associated with V-gene and J-gene trimming of TCR beta chains, and the association was replicated in an independent cohort. Correlated functional status among segregating V segments might be attributable to linkage disequilibrium, but an unknown experimental factor could not be ruled out. Compared with equally common non-associated chains, HLA-associated TCR beta chains in a later analysis were more clonally expanded and had lower generation probabilities. Because some donors lacked HLA typing at each locus, the association tests relied only on the typed subset. Cytomegalovirus status was reported to be diagnosed by the classifier with high specificity and sensitivity in both the original and validation cohorts. For the cohort, immune exposure information was limited to CMV serostatus. A later analysis associated about 17,000 TCR beta sequences with specific HLA alleles at a false discovery rate of 0.05. In vitro tests confirmed that a few of the cytomegalovirus-associated TCR beta chains recognize cytomegalovirus antigens. Several of the top co-occurrence clusters appeared to be linked to parvovirus B19, influenza, CMV and Epstein-Barr virus, according to a later analysis. According to a later analysis, TCR association rates differed among HLA loci, with DRB1 alleles showing the most associated TCRs and HLA-C alleles showing the fewest. A cluster of highly shared sequence variants was judged likely to be a technical artifact of the sequencing pipeline. The earlier analysis of approximately 590 of the donors excluded 15 to 20 rarely observed V segments, including chromosome 9 orphons, because counts were too low. In a later genetic analysis, fewer N-insertions in productive TCRs were reported among donors in an Asian-associated ancestry cluster than the approximately 670-donor mean. The study gave a list of 150 to 200 TCR beta chains associated with cytomegalovirus. Some IMGT-functional V segments, including TRBV6-2 and TRBV6-3, could not be distinguished by the 87-base-pair reads and were therefore excluded. The authors suggested that the approach could potentially be generalized to other disease states and immunological phenotypes. Broadly in line with IMGT annotations, most TCR beta V segments showed up in productive rearrangements about 87% or about 30% of the time in an earlier analysis of roughly 590 of the donors. Strong co-occurrence of HLA alleles, especially DR and DQ, made assigning TCR associations to individual alleles difficult. Only TCR beta chains were sequenced in this cohort, and the absence of alpha or paired-chain data limited detectable features. Most TCR sequences were observed very rarely across donors, whereas some public TCRs were present in many individuals.

Library preparation employed the immunoSEQ multiplex PCR assay. A mixture of 60 forward primers for TCR Vbeta segments and 13 reverse primers for TCR Jbeta segments was used in the multiplex PCR. A multiplex PCR assay on genomic DNA amplified the CDR3 region of rearranged TCR beta genes. On the Illumina HiSeq System, the amplified TCR beta libraries were sequenced as 87-base-pair reads. The study's processing was this. A later analysis tallied tens of millions of unique TCR beta chains across the 660 or so repertoires, and some 10 million of those chains were shared by two or more donors. A nearest-neighbor algorithm error-corrected the raw reads and collapsed the reads into unique sequences, merging closely related sequences to remove PCR and sequencing errors. CDR3 sequences were aligned to IMGT reference sequences to assign V, D and J gene segments. For a sequence to be retained, a match of at least six nucleotides was required to both a V gene segment and a J gene segment. Rearrangements were classified as productive when the CDR3 lacked stop codons and remained in frame with V and J, and all other rearrangements were classified as non-productive. Following IMGT convention, CDR3 was defined as the stretch from the second conserved V-encoded cysteine up to the conserved J-encoded phenylalanine. Sequences without an unambiguous match to a single V gene segment were excluded from the earlier analysis of 500 to 700 of the donors. An earlier analysis of several hundred of the donors called V segments functional above 56.7% productive rearrangements and segregating when the between-donor standard deviation exceeded 5%. A statistical classification framework was built to diagnose cytomegalovirus status from the catalog of TCR beta chain sequences. A later analysis assigned V and J genes by comparing TCR nucleotide sequences with IMGT/GENE-DB human TR gene sequences. The TCRdist pipeline was used in a later analysis to assign CDR3 sequences and most-parsimonious VDJ recombination scenarios. In a later analysis, each TCR beta chain was defined by its CDR3 amino acid sequence together with its V-gene family, and reads without a unique V-gene family were excluded. To address suspected cross-contamination and a sequencing artifact, a later analysis removed 450 to 700 highly shared, low-generation-probability nucleotide sequences. In a later analysis, a clonal expansion index for each public chain was calculated from normalized within-repertoire ranks of inferred template counts. In a later analysis, generation probabilities were computed using a VDJ recombination model fitted to out-of-frame rearrangements, and the results were checked against IGoR. In a later analysis, TCR-TCR, TCR-HLA and TCR-CMV co-occurrence was scored with hypergeometric tests, and a repertoire-size bias correction was applied to TCR pairs. False discovery rates were estimated in a later analysis by permuting HLA or CMV assignments 20 times. In a later analysis, co-occurring TCRs were grouped with DBSCAN, and TCRdist sequence similarity was added when clustering was performed within HLA-allele-positive subsets. Repertoires with fewer than 30,000 or more than 120,000 public chains were left out of co-occurrence clustering, as were about 5 repertoires with anomalous nucleotide sharing. The table was pulled from immuneACCESS by TCRdb, which kept in-frame rearrangements only. Such tables lose some clones; where checked, under half of the loss comes from unresolved V genes, and the rest has no known cause. V, J and clone size are those of that table, while D and trimming were read from the DNA. The sample data list 120,000 or so clones, and more than 65% of these were observed just once. In total, the top ten clones hold 1.8% of the sample.

The cohort was made up of hundreds of healthy bone marrow donors. Cohort members were all nominally healthy when sampled, although unrecorded immune exposures were likely present. The donor was CMV seronegative and was included in the group of about 350 seronegative cohort members. A peripheral blood sample was collected from each donor, and TCR beta sequencing was performed on peripheral blood mononuclear cells. The Qiagen DNeasy Blood Extraction Kit was used to extract genomic DNA from the blood cell samples. Recombination linked TRBV11-3 to TRBJ2-1; possibly the D gene is TRBD2, per 5 matching bases. Sequencing used PBMCs. The receptor comes from a man in his late teens or twenties in good health and CMV-seronegative. The bases read TGTGCCAGCAGCCGGGATGCCGAGCAGTTCTTC. Its amino acids are CASSRDAEQFF.